These T cell receptor beta chains were read from a single sample in a study of control samples from healthy donors and cancer patients. The repertoire was sequenced with immunoSEQ multiplex PCR; TCRdb's copy has only in-frame clones and lacks some. The data show about 46,000 clones, 88% seen once. The sequencing sample was made of PBMCs. All receptors derive from a man over 45 with head and neck cancer. Each CDR3 is given with its conserved first and last residue. The D gene is left open where the match is weak. Clone size, where shown, is once, few, many, or a class for clones that have expanded.

clone size: -; D gene: -; V gene: TRBV5-1; J gene: TRBJ1-1; CDR3 DNA: TGCGCCAGCAGCTCGGACGTGGCGGTGAACACTGAAGCTTTCTTT; CDR3 protein: CASSSDVAVNTEAFF
clone size: -; D gene: TRBD1; V gene: TRBV10-3; J gene: TRBJ2-2; CDR3 DNA: TGTGCCATCAGCCGGGACAGGAACACCGGGGAGCTGTTTTTT; CDR3 protein: CAISRDRNTGELFF
clone size: -; D gene: -; V gene: TRBV14; J gene: TRBJ2-1; CDR3 DNA: TGTGCCAGCAGCCAACAGATTTCATACAATGAGCAGTTCTTC; CDR3 protein: CASSQQISYNEQFF
clone size: -; D gene: -; V gene: TRBV4-1; J gene: TRBJ1-5; CDR3 DNA: TGCGCCAGCAGCCAGGGGCAGGTTCGCAATCAGCCCCAGCATTTT; CDR3 protein: CASSQGQVRNQPQHF
clone size: -; D gene: TRBD1; V gene: TRBV7-9; J gene: TRBJ1-5; CDR3 DNA: TGTGCCAGCAGCTCTGACAGGGGTAAGCATTTT; CDR3 protein: CASSSDRGKHF
clone size: -; D gene: -; V gene: TRBV5-5; J gene: TRBJ2-5; CDR3 DNA: TGTGCCAGCAGCTTTATTCGGGGGCCTGAGACCCAGTACTTC; CDR3 protein: CASSFIRGPETQYF
clone size: -; D gene: TRBD2; V gene: TRBV28; J gene: TRBJ2-2; CDR3 DNA: TGTGCCAGCAGTTCCCAATTAGCGGGAGGGCCTAGAAAAGGCGAGGACACCGGGGAGCTGTTTTTT; CDR3 protein: CASSSQLAGGPRKGEDTGELFF
clone size: -; D gene: -; V gene: TRBV28; J gene: TRBJ1-6; CDR3 DNA: TGTGCCAGCAGGGGGCAGCCGGCTATCATCCTCCACTTT; CDR3 protein: CASRGQPAIILHF
clone size: -; D gene: TRBD1; V gene: TRBV19; J gene: TRBJ1-5; CDR3 DNA: TGTGCCAGTAGTATGCAGGGGGCGAGGAGCAATCAGCCCCAGCATTTT; CDR3 protein: CASSMQGARSNQPQHF
clone size: once; D gene: TRBD1; V gene: TRBV4-1; J gene: TRBJ1-5; CDR3 DNA: TGCGCCAGCAGCCCATTAGCAGGGGGCCGGCAGCCCCAGCATTTT; CDR3 protein: CASSPLAGGRQPQHF
clone size: -; D gene: TRBD2; V gene: TRBV14; J gene: TRBJ2-1; CDR3 DNA: TGTGCCAGCAGCCAAGAACTAGCGGGAGGGGATGAGCAGTTCTTC; CDR3 protein: CASSQELAGGDEQFF
clone size: -; D gene: TRBD1; V gene: TRBV11-3; J gene: TRBJ2-4; CDR3 DNA: TGTGCCAGCAGCTTAGATGGGACAGGGGCACCCAAAAACATTCAGTACTTC; CDR3 protein: CASSLDGTGAPKNIQYF
clone size: -; D gene: -; V gene: TRBV7-5; J gene: TRBJ1-5; CDR3 DNA: -; CDR3 protein: CVRSLVWARGNQPQHF
clone size: -; D gene: -; V gene: TRBV27; J gene: TRBJ2-7; CDR3 DNA: TGTGCCAGCAGTTCAATCTCCCAGGGGACAATCTACGAGCAGTACTTC; CDR3 protein: CASSSISQGTIYEQYF
clone size: once; D gene: -; V gene: TRBV3-1/TRBV3-2; J gene: TRBJ1-3; CDR3 DNA: TGTGCCAGCAGCCCCTGGGGGGTGCGAGGAAACACCATATATTTT; CDR3 protein: CASSPWGVRGNTIYF
clone size: -; D gene: TRBD2; V gene: TRBV28; J gene: TRBJ2-4; CDR3 DNA: TGTGCCAGCAGTGCCCCGGGACTAGTGGCCAAAAACATTCAGTACTTC; CDR3 protein: CASSAPGLVAKNIQYF
clone size: -; D gene: -; V gene: TRBV7-2; J gene: TRBJ2-5; CDR3 DNA: TGTGCCAGCAGCGAACAAGGACTCGGCCAAGAGACCCAGTACTTC; CDR3 protein: CASSEQGLGQETQYF